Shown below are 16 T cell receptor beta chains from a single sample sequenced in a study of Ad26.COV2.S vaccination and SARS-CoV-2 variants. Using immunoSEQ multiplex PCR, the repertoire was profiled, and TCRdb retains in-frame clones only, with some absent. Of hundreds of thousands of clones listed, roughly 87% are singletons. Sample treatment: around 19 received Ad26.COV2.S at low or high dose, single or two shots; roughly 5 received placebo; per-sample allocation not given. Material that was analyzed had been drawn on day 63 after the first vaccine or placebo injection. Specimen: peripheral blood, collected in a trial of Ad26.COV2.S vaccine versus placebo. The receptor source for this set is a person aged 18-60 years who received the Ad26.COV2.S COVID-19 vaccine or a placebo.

The CDR3 sequence: CASSYGPTYQPQHF. As DNA, the CDR3 is TGTGCCAGCAGTTACGGCCCGACCTATCAGCCCCAGCATTTT. This chain joins TRBV6-5 and TRBJ1-5, with D unresolved. Germline assignment: CDR1 MNHEY and CDR2 SVGAGI. V lost 2 bases and J lost 5, with 10 bases in between. The CDR3 spans 14 residues.

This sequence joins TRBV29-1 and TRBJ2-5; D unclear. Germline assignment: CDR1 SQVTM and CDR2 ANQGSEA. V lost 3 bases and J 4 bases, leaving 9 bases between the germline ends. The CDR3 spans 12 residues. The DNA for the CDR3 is TGCAGCGTTGACTTGATTGGAGAGACCCAGTACTTC. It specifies CSVDLIGETQYF.

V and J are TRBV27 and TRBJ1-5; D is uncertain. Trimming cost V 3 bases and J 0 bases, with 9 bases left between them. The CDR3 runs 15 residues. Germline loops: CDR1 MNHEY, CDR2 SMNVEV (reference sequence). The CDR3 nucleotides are TGTGCCAGCAGTTTCCCCAGGCCTAGCAATCAGCCCCAGCATTTT. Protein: CASSFPRPSNQPQHF.

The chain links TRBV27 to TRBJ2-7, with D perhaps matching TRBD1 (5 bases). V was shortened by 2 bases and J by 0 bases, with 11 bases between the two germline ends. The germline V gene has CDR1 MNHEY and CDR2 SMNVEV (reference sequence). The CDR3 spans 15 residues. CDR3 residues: CASSLGAVSSYEQYF. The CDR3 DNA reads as TGTGCCAGCAGTTTAGGGGCAGTCAGCTCCTACGAGCAGTACTTC.

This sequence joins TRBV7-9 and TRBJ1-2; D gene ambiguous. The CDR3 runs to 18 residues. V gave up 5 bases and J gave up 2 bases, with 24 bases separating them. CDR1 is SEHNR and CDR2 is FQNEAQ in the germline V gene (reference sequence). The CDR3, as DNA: TGTGCCAGCAGCCTCCGTAGGGCCAACGAGGGCCTAAACTATGGCTACACCTTC. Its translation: CASSLRRANEGLNYGYTF.

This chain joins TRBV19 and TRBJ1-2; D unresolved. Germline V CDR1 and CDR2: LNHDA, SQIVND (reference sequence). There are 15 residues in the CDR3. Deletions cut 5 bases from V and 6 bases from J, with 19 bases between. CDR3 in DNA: TGTGCCAGTAGTCGTTTGTCGACCGAGGCGGATGGCTACACCTTC. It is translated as CASSRLSTEADGYTF.

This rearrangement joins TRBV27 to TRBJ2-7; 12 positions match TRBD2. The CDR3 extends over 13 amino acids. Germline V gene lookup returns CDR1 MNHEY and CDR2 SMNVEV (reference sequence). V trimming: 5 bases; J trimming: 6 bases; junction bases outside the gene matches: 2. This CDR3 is CASSLAGGPEQYF. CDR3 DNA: TGTGCCAGCAGTCTAGCGGGGGGGCCCGAGCAGTACTTC.

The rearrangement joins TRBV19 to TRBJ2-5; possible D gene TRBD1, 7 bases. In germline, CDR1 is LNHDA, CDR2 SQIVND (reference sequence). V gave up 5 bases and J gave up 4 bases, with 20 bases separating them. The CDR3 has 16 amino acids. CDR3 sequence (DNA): TGTGCCAGTAGTTCTGGTCAGGGGGGATTAGCAGAGACCCAGTACTTC. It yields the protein CASSSGQGGLAETQYF.

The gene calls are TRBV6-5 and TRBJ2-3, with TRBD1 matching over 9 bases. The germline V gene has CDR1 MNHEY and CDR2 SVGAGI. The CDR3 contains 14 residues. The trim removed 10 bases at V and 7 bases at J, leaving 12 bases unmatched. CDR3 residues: CATSPGQGPYTQYF. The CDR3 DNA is TGTGCCACCTCACCGGGACAGGGACCCTATACGCAGTATTTT.

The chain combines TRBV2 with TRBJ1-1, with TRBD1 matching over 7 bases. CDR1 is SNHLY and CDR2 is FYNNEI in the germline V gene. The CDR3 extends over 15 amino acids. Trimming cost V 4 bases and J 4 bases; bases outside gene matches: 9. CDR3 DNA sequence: TGTGCCAGCAGTGGAGGGGGCAGGGGGGTCACTGAAGCTTTCTTT. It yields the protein CASSGGGRGVTEAFF.

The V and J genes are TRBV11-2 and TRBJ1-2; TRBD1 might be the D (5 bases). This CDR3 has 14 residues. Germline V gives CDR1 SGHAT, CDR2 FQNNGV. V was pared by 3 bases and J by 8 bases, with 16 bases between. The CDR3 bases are TGTGCCAGCAGCTTTTCCGGTGGACAACGGGGCTACACCTTC. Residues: CASSFSGGQRGYTF. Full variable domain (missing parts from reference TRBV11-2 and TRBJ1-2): EAGVAQSPRYKIIEKRQSVAFWCNPISGHATLYWYQQILGQGPKLLIQFQNNGVVDDSQLPKDRFSAERLKGVDSTLKIQPAKLEDSAVYLCASSFSGGQRGYTFGSGTRLTVV.

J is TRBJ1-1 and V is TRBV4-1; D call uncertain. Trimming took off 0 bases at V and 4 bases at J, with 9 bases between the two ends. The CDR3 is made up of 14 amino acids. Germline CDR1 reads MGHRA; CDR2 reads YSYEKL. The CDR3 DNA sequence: TGCGCCAGCAGCCAAGATGAAGGGTTCACTGAAGCTTTCTTT. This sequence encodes CASSQDEGFTEAFF.

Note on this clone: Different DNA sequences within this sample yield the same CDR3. The DNA for the CDR3 is TGTGCCAGCAGTTTAGGTACTGAAGCTTTCTTT. This codes for CASSLGTEAFF. The genes are TRBV27 and TRBJ1-1; D unresolved. V was pared by 2 bases and J by 5 bases, with 3 bases between. The CDR3 length is 11 residues. The germline CDR1 and CDR2 sequences are MNHEY and SMNVEV (reference sequence).

The CDR3 DNA follows: TGTGCCAGCAGCCCATTTGGACTAGCGGGGGCCCTAGTCCCTCAAGAGACCCAGTACTTC. Its protein product is CASSPFGLAGALVPQETQYF. The rearrangement joins TRBV3-1 (or the pseudogene TRBV3-2) to TRBJ2-5; TRBD2 matches at 13 bases. The V segment lost 4 bases and the J segment 2 bases; nucleotides outside the gene matches: 16. Per the germline V gene, CDR1 is LGHDT and CDR2 is YNNKEL (reference sequence). There are 20 residues in the CDR3.

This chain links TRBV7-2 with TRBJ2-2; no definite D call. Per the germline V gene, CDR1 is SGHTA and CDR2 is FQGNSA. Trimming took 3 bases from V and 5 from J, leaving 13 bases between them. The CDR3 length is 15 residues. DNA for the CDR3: TGTGCCAGCAGCTTTATCAGGCCCTATACCGGGGAGCTGTTTTTT. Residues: CASSFIRPYTGELFF.

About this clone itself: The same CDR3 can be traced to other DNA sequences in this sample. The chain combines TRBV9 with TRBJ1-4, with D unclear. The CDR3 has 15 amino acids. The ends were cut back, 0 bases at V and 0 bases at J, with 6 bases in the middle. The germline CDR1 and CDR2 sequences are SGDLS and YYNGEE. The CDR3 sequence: CASSVDSATNEKLFF. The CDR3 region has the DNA TGTGCCAGCAGCGTAGATTCAGCAACTAATGAAAAACTGTTTTTT. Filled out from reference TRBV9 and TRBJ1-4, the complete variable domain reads DSGVTQTPKHLITATGQRVTLRCSPRSGDLSVYWYQQSLDQGLQFLIQYYNGEERAKGNILERFSAQQFPDLHSELNLSSLELGDSALYFCASSVDSATNEKLFFGSGTQLSVL.